Below, 17 T cell receptor beta chains from the same sample are listed, as sequenced in a study of cytomegalovirus exposure and HLA in healthy donors. The PCR contained 60 Vbeta and 13 Jbeta primers. Assay: immunoSEQ multiplex PCR; the TCRdb copy retains only in-frame clones and omits some. This table holds over 65,000 clones, approximately 61% found once. Sequencing was done on a sample of PBMCs. The receptors derive from a woman aged 45-59 years in good health and CMV-seropositive.

This clone was counted between two and nine times. The rearrangement joins TRBV27 to TRBJ1-4; tentative D call: TRBD1 (6 bases). The germline V gene has CDR1 MNHEY and CDR2 SMNVEV (reference sequence). The CDR3 runs to 17 residues. V dropped 2 bases and J dropped 10 bases, with 23 bases sitting between them. Here the CDR3 reads CASSLILSGGPSGKLFF. CDR3 DNA: TGTGCCAGCAGTTTAATTCTTTCGGGGGGCCCGTCGGGAAAACTGTTTTTT.

This chain uses TRBV27 with TRBJ1-5; D remains unclear. Per the germline V gene, CDR1 is MNHEY and CDR2 is SMNVEV (reference sequence). With 2 bases removed from V and 5 bases from J, the gap between germline ends came to 10 bases. CDR3 length: 14 amino acids. The CDR3 DNA reads TGTGCCAGCAGTTTAGGAACACTACATCAGCCCCAGCATTTT. It translates to CASSLGTLHQPQHF.

The chain carries TRBV10-3 and TRBJ2-3; 7 bases agree with TRBD2. Germline assignment: CDR1 ENHRY and CDR2 SYGVKD. The trim removed 7 bases at V and 1 base at J, leaving 2 bases unmatched. This CDR3 has 13 residues. The CDR3 spells CAINLAGTDTQYF. The CDR3 nucleotides are TGTGCCATCAACCTAGCGGGCACAGATACGCAGTATTTT.

The gene calls are TRBV19 and TRBJ1-2, with 7 bases fitting TRBD1. This CDR3 has 14 residues. V dropped 1 base and J dropped 5; count of bases not matched to a gene: 4. CDR1 and CDR2 (germline): LNHDA, SQIVND (reference sequence). The CDR3 coding sequence is TGTGCCAGTAGTATAGGACAGGGAGTTTATGGCTACACCTTC. As protein: CASSIGQGVYGYTF.

Comment on this clone: Distinct nucleotide sequences in the sample also encode this CDR3. This chain joins TRBV23-1 and TRBJ1-6; D unresolved. TRBV23-1 is sorted into the ORF group, with uncertain function. This CDR3 region has 21 residues. Trimming took off 2 bases at V and 0 bases at J, with 23 bases between the two ends. CDR3 sequence: CASSQPPTGKLFDSYNSPLHF. DNA for the CDR3: TGCGCCAGCAGTCAACCTCCCACGGGGAAGCTATTCGACTCCTATAATTCACCCCTCCACTTT.

The gene calls are TRBV7-3 and TRBJ2-6; the D gene is possibly TRBD1 (6 bases). Germline V gene sequence: CDR1 SGHTA, CDR2 FQGTGA. This CDR3 comprises 15 residues. The germline V and J ends were trimmed by 5 bases and 0 bases, with 8 bases remaining between them. CDR3 coding DNA: TGTGCCAGCAGCCTAGGGGGCTCTGGGGCCAACGTCCTGACTTTC. It yields the protein CASSLGGSGANVLTF. The variable domain in full, completed from reference TRBV7-3 and TRBJ2-6, reads GAGVSQTPSNKVTEKGKYVELRCDPISGHTALYWYRQSLGQGPEFLIYFQGTGAADDSGLPNDRFFAVRPEGSVSTLKIQRTERGDSAVYLCASSLGGSGANVLTFGAGSRLTVL.

This clone came up a few times. The chain has TRBV7-3 and TRBJ2-1; the D gene is possibly TRBD2 (6 bases). V dropped 5 bases and J dropped 0 bases, with 11 bases sitting between them. The CDR3 spans 15 residues. Per germline, CDR1 SGHTA and CDR2 FQGTGA. As DNA, the CDR3 is TGTGCCAGCAGCCCCGGGGGAAGCTCCTACAATGAGCAGTTCTTC. This sequence encodes CASSPGGSSYNEQFF.

The chain is built from TRBV5-1 and TRBJ1-2; tentatively, D is TRBD1 (6 bases). The CDR3 is made up of 14 amino acids. Trimming stripped 0 bases from V and 8 bases from J, with 14 bases between. CDR1 and CDR2 (germline): SGHRS, YFSETQ. The CDR3, as DNA: TGCGCCAGCAGCTTGGAGGGGTCAGGGGCCGGCTACACCTTC. Amino acids: CASSLEGSGAGYTF.

The chain combines TRBV4-1 with TRBJ2-2; D possibly corresponds to TRBD1 (5 bases). Trimming shortened V by 4 bases and J by 5 bases, and 8 bases separated the two germline ends. The V gene's germline CDR1 is MGHRA and CDR2 YSYEKL. CDR3 length equals 13 residues. DNA for the CDR3: TGCGCCAGCAGCCTAGACAGTACCGGGGAGCTGTTTTTT. Amino acid sequence: CASSLDSTGELFF.

The sample holds a few counts of this clone. The rearrangement joins TRBV6-5 to TRBJ2-5; D uncertain. From germline, CDR1 is MNHEY and CDR2 SVGAGI. V was trimmed by 6 bases and J by 0 bases, leaving 11 bases between them. This CDR3 has 14 amino acids. The CDR3 protein is CASREFSYQETQYF. CDR3 coding DNA: TGTGCCAGCAGGGAGTTCTCGTACCAAGAGACCCAGTACTTC.

The CDR3 nucleotides are TGTGCCAGCAGCGTAGGGGGACTAGCGGCGAAGGGAGAGACCCAGTACTTC. The encoded protein is CASSVGGLAAKGETQYF. J is TRBJ2-5 and V is TRBV9, with TRBD2 matching over 11 bases. Germline CDR1 reads SGDLS; CDR2 reads YYNGEE. Unmatched junction bases numbered 8, after V lost 0 bases and J lost 4 bases. This CDR3 is 17 amino acids long.

This clone occurred a few times. The V and J genes are TRBV7-2 and TRBJ1-1, with no clear D. Germline V lookup: CDR1 SGHTA, CDR2 FQGNSA. This CDR3 contains 11 residues. V shed 4 bases and J shed 6 bases, with 6 bases lying between them. The CDR3 here is CASSYESEAFF. CDR3 nucleotides: TGTGCCAGCAGCTACGAGTCTGAAGCTTTCTTT.

The chain links TRBV2 to TRBJ2-7, with TRBD2 matching over 13 bases. CDR1 is SNHLY and CDR2 is FYNNEI in the germline V gene. The trim removed 4 bases at V and 4 bases at J, leaving 7 bases unmatched. The CDR3 sequence is 16 residues long. CDR3 amino acids: CASSAGTSGEKYEQYV. The CDR3 DNA follows: TGTGCCAGCAGTGCGGGGACTAGCGGGGAGAAGTACGAGCAGTACGTC.

V is TRBV5-5 and J is TRBJ2-5; a possible D gene is TRBD2 (6 bases). V lost 4 bases and J 5 bases, leaving 12 bases between the germline ends. This CDR3 is built from 13 residues. Germline-derived CDR1 and CDR2 are SGHKS and YYEKEE (reference sequence). Here the CDR3 DNA reads TGTGCCAGCAGCCCGGGACTTAGGGAGACCCAGTACTTC. Translating gives CASSPGLRETQYF.

J is TRBJ2-3 and V is TRBV10-1; a weak D match, TRBD2 (5 bases). The CDR3 consists of 14 residues. The V gene lost 2 bases and the J gene lost 0 bases, with 6 bases spanning the gap. Germline loops: CDR1 WNHNN, CDR2 SYGVQD (reference sequence). The CDR3 DNA reads TGCGCCAGCAGTGAGGAGCGGAGCACAGATACGCAGTATTTT. Protein: CASSEERSTDTQYF.

This clone occurred a few times. This sequence joins TRBV4-2 and TRBJ2-3; 7 nucleotides align to TRBD2. Germline CDR1 reads LGHNA; CDR2 reads YNFKEQ. The J segment lost 4 bases and the V segment lost 1 base, leaving 11 bases of the junction unmatched. The CDR3 consists of 17 residues. CDR3 in amino acids: CASSQAGSGGGPDTQYF. The CDR3 DNA follows: TGTGCCAGCAGCCAAGCGGGATCTGGCGGGGGACCAGATACGCAGTATTTT.

The V gene is TRBV28, the J gene TRBJ2-1, with D tentatively TRBD1 (8 bases). The germline V gene encodes CDR1 MDHEN and CDR2 SYDVKM. The CDR3 totals 22 residues. V was shortened by 5 bases and J by 8 bases, with 40 bases between the two germline ends. CDR3 sequence: CASSPGSGPGQVRLAGRDEQFF. The CDR3 nucleotides are TGTGCCAGCAGTCCGGGAAGCGGTCCGGGACAGGTCAGACTAGCCGGCCGGGATGAGCAGTTCTTC.